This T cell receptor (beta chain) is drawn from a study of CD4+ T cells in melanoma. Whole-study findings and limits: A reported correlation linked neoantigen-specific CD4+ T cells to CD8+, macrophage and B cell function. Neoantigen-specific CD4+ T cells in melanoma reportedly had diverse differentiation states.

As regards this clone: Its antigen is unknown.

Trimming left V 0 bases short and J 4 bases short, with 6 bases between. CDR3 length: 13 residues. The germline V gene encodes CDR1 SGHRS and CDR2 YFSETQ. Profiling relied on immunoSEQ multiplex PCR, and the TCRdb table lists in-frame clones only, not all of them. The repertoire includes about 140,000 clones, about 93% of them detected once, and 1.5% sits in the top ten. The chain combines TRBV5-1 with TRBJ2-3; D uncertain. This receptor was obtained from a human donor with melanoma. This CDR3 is CASSLAAADTQYF. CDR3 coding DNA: TGCGCCAGCAGCTTGGCTGCAGCAGATACGCAGTATTTT.